A single sample gave rise to the 10 T cell receptor beta chains below, sequenced in a study of T cells in Graves' hyperthyroidism and ophthalmopathy. TCR beta CDR3 region amplification was performed from RNA transcripts. The HTBI primer set drove a first-round RT-PCR of the TCR CDR3. TCRdb passed the multiplex PCR reads through MiXCR, listing each CDR3 protein once. The sample consists of more than 650,000 distinct CDR3 sequences, about 14% of them appearing once. Sequenced: blood. The receptors were gathered from a woman under 30 with Graves' hyperthyroidism.

The CDR3: CASSFPGTSGSPYEQYF. The CDR3 DNA sequence: TGTGCCAGCAGCTTCCCAGGGACTAGCGGGAGTCCCTACGAGCAGTACTTC. The V gene is TRBV7-9, the J gene TRBJ2-7, with 14 bases that match TRBD2. Per the germline V gene, CDR1 is SEHNR and CDR2 is FQNEAQ (reference sequence). J was trimmed by 2 bases and V by 3 bases; bases with no gene match: 6. CDR3 length: 17 residues.

Only a few counts were recorded for this clonotype. The chain recombines TRBV7-6 with TRBJ2-2; 10 nucleotides match TRBD1. The CDR3 length is 15 residues. The ends lost 5 bases at V and 4 bases at J; junction bases unmatched: 4. CDR1 is SGHVS and CDR2 is FNYEAQ in the germline V gene. CDR3 region: CASSRTGGGTGELFF. The CDR3 nucleotides are TGTGCCAGCAGCCGGACAGGGGGTGGCACCGGGGAGCTGTTTTTT.

This clonotype was observed many times. V and J are TRBV2 and TRBJ1-5; a weak D match, TRBD1 (6 bases). Trimming took 8 bases from V and 4 from J, leaving 12 bases between them. The CDR3 sequence is 13 residues long. Germline lookup yields CDR1 SNHLY and CDR2 FYNNEI. DNA for the CDR3: TGTGCCAGCCTGAAGGGGGAAAATCAGCCCCAGCATTTT. Its translation is CASLKGENQPQHF.

This clonotype was counted ten times or more. V and J are TRBV6-5 and TRBJ2-7, with D perhaps TRBD1 (6 bases). The CDR3 spans 16 residues. Germline values: CDR1 MNHEY, CDR2 SVGAGI. Trimming cost V 0 bases and J 3 bases, with 15 bases left between them. CDR3 in amino acids: CASSYSTRTVSYEQYF. CDR3 bases: TGTGCCAGCAGTTACTCGACCCGGACAGTAAGCTACGAGCAGTACTTC.

This rearrangement joins TRBV13 to TRBJ2-5; 11 bases map to TRBD2. The germline CDR1 and CDR2 sequences are PRHDT and FYEKMQ (reference sequence). The CDR3 totals 16 residues. J gave up 2 bases and V 2 bases, and 4 bases lay outside the gene matches. CDR3 region: CASSLMGLAAQETQYF. The DNA for the CDR3 is TGTGCCAGCAGCTTAATGGGACTAGCGGCGCAAGAGACCCAGTACTTC.

This clonotype has more than one count but fewer than ten. V gene TRBV20-1 combines with J gene TRBJ2-3; 8 nucleotides match TRBD2. Per the germline V gene, CDR1 is DFQATT and CDR2 is SNEGSKA (reference sequence). J gave up 5 bases and V 6 bases, and 13 bases lay outside the gene matches. CDR3 length: 15 amino acids. The CDR3 nucleotides read TGCAGTGCCCCTACGGGGCGGGAGGTTGGAGATACGCAGTATTTT. This sequence encodes CSAPTGREVGDTQYF.

The J gene is TRBJ1-2, the V gene TRBV6-5; maybe TRBD1 (6 bases). The V end lost 0 bases, the J end lost 4 bases, and 15 bases lay between the germline ends. There are 16 residues in the CDR3. Germline CDR1 reads MNHEY; CDR2 reads SVGAGI. CDR3 DNA sequence: TGTGCCAGCAGTTACTCGGTGACAGGCTCACCCTATGGCTACACCTTC. This translates into CASSYSVTGSPYGYTF.

This clonotype occurred many times. The chain has TRBV6-1 and TRBJ1-1; D is ambiguous. Germline V gives CDR1 MNHNS, CDR2 SASEGT. CDR3 size: 16 residues. Between the trimmed V and J ends, which lost 5 bases and 6 bases, there was a span of 22 bases. CDR3 sequence (DNA): TGTGCCAGCAGTTATTCCGGACCCAACCTCATGGCTGAAGCTTTCTTT. It specifies CASSYSGPNLMAEAFF.

This clonotype was picked up one time. V gene TRBV20-1 combines with J gene TRBJ1-5; a weak D match, TRBD1 (5 bases). CDR1 is DFQATT and CDR2 is SNEGSKA in the germline V gene (reference sequence). Trimming removed 1 base from V and 5 bases from J, with 15 bases in between. The CDR3 runs 15 residues. The CDR3 DNA sequence: TGCAGTGCTAGAGGGGGGACGAGTAGAGATCAGCCCCAGCATTTT. Translated: CSARGGTSRDQPQHF.

The rearrangement uses TRBV7-2 and TRBJ2-7, with TRBD1 matching over 8 bases. Germline V gene lookup returns CDR1 SGHTA and CDR2 FQGNSA. The CDR3 loop spans 16 amino acids. J gave up 3 bases and V 5 bases, and 12 bases lay outside the gene matches. CDR3 in DNA: TGTGCCAGCAGCCCAGCTACAGGGGGAAGTAACTACGAGCAGTACTTC. Translating it yields CASSPATGGSNYEQYF.